The T cell receptor (beta chain) under discussion was sequenced for a study of early T cells in non-severe SARS-CoV-2 infection. Study details: Sequencing was performed on bulk RNA from unsorted whole blood, leaving chains unpaired. General study points: Missing private and CD4 specificities, VDJdb matching favored anti-spike CD8 responses.

This clonotype was seen at least ten times. Its specificity is not known. Per the germline V gene, CDR1 is SGHVS and CDR2 is FNYEAQ. This CDR3 contains 14 residues. Trimming took off 1 base at V and 5 bases at J, with 11 bases between the two ends. Individual cDNA molecules were tagged with unique molecular identifiers, the study reported. TCRdb used MiXCR to reprocess the 5' RACE reads, holding one entry per CDR3 protein. The data hold tens of thousands of distinct CDR3 sequences, with under 15% observed a single time. Material: whole blood. V usage is TRBV7-6 and J usage is TRBJ1-1; D is unclear. The TCR originated in an adult who was a healthcare worker with PCR-confirmed SARS-CoV-2 infection or an uninfected control (not recorded which). The CDR3 nucleotides read TGTGCCAGCAGCTTAGACGGGTTCGGAACTGAAGCTTTCTTT. It is translated as CASSLDGFGTEAFF.